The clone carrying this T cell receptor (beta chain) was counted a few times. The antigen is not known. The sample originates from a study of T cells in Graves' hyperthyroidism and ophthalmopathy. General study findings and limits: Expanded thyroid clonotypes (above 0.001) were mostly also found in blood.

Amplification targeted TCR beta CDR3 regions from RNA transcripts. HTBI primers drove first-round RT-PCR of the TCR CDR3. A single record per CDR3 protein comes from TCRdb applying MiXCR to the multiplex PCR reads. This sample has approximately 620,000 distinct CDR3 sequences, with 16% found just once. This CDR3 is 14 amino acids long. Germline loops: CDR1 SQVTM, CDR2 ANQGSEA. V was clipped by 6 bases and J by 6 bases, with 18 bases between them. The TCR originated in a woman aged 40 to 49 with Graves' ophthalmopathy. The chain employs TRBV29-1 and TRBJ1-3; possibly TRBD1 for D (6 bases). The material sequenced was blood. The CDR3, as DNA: TGCAGCGTCCTACAGGGAGTAAGTGAAAACACCATATATTTT. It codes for CSVLQGVSENTIYF.